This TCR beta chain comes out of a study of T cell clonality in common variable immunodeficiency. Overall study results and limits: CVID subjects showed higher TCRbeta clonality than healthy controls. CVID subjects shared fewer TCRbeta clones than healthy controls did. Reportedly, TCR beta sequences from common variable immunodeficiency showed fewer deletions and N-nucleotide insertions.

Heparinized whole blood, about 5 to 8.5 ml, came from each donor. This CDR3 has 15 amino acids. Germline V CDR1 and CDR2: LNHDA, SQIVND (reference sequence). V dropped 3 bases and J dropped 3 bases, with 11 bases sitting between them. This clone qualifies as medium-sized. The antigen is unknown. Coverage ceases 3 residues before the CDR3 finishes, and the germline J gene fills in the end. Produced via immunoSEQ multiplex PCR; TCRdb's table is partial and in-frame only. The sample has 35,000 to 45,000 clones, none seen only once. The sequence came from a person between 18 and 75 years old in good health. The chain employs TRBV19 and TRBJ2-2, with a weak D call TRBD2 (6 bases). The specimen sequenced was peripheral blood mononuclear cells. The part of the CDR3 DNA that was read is TGTGCCAGTAGTATGGTTTCGGGGGACACCGGGGAG. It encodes CASSMVSGDTGE. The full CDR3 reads CASSMVSGDTGELFF.